The following is a TCR beta chain sequence with its context. These data belong to a study of blood T cell repertoires in COVID-19. Study information: COVID-19 samples, acute and convalescent, were from the United States, Italy and Spain. T cells, B-cell-depleted T cells, or PBMCs provided the cDNA or gDNA that served as material.

Authors' processing steps: Scientists estimated how many nucleated cells there were by amplifying reference gene primers. Method: immunoSEQ multiplex PCR; TCRdb's copy keeps in-frame clones and lacks some. V, J and clone size derive from that table, while D and trimming were established from the DNA sequence. The table lists around 85,000 clones, roughly 82% of them singletons. After removal of 0 bases from V and 7 bases from J, the junction contained 2 bases not matched to a gene. Germline values: CDR1 GTSNPN, CDR2 SVGIG (reference sequence). The CDR3 loop spans 12 amino acids. The sequencing input was peripheral blood. The clonotype comes from a man aged 45 to 65 with active COVID-19. The V and J genes are TRBV30 and TRBJ1-2; 7 bases are shared with TRBD1. The CDR3 DNA reads TGTGCCTGGAGTGTACAGGGGTTTGGCTACACCTTC. It translates to CAWSVQGFGYTF.